A selection of T cell receptor beta chains follows, all from one sample in a study of OX40 agonist ivuxolimab in advanced cancers. Produced via immunoSEQ multiplex PCR; TCRdb's table is partial and in-frame only. Among some 86,000 clones listed, approximately 85% were seen once. This sample comprised CD4+ or CD8+ T cells sorted from blood, obtained in a trial of the OX40 agonist ivuxolimab. These receptors came from an adult with an advanced solid tumor such as melanoma, head and neck, liver or kidney cancer. The CDR3 runs from the conserved cysteine through the conserved F or W. D genes are given only for firm matches. Clone size is given for some rows only: seen once, a few or many times, or a class if the clone is expanded.

-	15	-	TRBJ2-7	TRBV7-6	CASSLVGGRADEQYF	TGTGCCAGCAGCTTAGTCGGTGGCAGGGCTGACGAGCAGTACTTC
-	14	-	TRBJ2-7	TRBV4-2	CASSQLGPYYEQYF	TGTGCCAGCAGCCAATTAGGGCCTTATTACGAGCAGTACTTC
TRBD1	17	-	TRBJ1-6	TRBV7-2	CASSHQDRGSYNSPLHF	TGTGCCAGCAGCCACCAAGACAGGGGCTCCTATAATTCACCCCTCCACTTT
-	14	-	TRBJ1-4	TRBV19	CASSISGWNEKLFF	TGTGCCAGTAGTATATCGGGGTGGAATGAAAAACTGTTTTTT
TRBD1	17	-	TRBJ2-2	TRBV4-1	CASSPQVGQGYTGELFF	TGCGCCAGCAGCCCACAGGTGGGACAGGGTTACACCGGGGAGCTGTTTTTT
TRBD2	18	-	TRBJ2-3	TRBV5-3	CARSTTSAKGGRTDTQYF	TGTGCCAGAAGCACGACTAGCGCAAAGGGAGGGCGCACAGATACGCAGTATTTT
TRBD2	15	-	TRBJ2-5	TRBV2	CASSETSGSQKTQYF	TGTGCCAGCAGTGAGACTAGCGGGAGTCAGAAGACCCAGTACTTC
TRBD2	14	-	TRBJ2-7	TRBV7-2	CASSLAGTSDEQYF	TGTGCCAGCAGCCTCGCGGGTACTAGCGACGAGCAGTACTTC
-	14	-	TRBJ2-3	TRBV7-6	CASTSTGPTDTQYF	TGTGCCAGCACATCGACAGGCCCCACAGATACGCAGTATTTT
-	14	few	TRBJ2-1	TRBV28	CASSPFREVDEQFF	TGTGCCAGCAGTCCCTTCAGGGAAGTCGATGAGCAGTTCTTC
-	15	once	TRBJ2-7	TRBV6-5	CASSWFWGESYEQYF	TGTGCCAGCAGTTGGTTTTGGGGGGAATCCTACGAGCAGTACTTC
-	19	-	TRBJ2-2	TRBV28	CASSFARPLAIGLSGELFF	TGTGCCAGCAGTTTCGCCAGGCCACTAGCTATCGGCCTCTCCGGGGAGCTGTTTTTT
-	17	-	TRBJ1-3	TRBV5-4	CASSPGTRTPSGNTIYF	TGTGCCAGCAGCCCCGGGACTCGGACCCCCAGTGGAAACACCATATATTTT
-	14	-	TRBJ2-1	TRBV19	CASSVRNSYNEQFF	TGTGCCAGTAGCGTCAGAAACTCCTACAATGAGCAGTTCTTC
-	15	-	TRBJ1-5	TRBV7-8	CASSLGRAVWQPQHF	TGTGCCAGCAGCTTAGGCAGGGCTGTATGGCAGCCCCAGCATTTT
TRBD2	15	-	TRBJ2-3	TRBV10-3	CAIMGTSGGGDTQYF	TGTGCCATCATGGGGACTAGCGGAGGGGGAGATACGCAGTATTTT
-	14	-	TRBJ2-3	TRBV7-2	CASSPSREASSEYF	TGTGCCAGCAGCCCCTCGAGGGAGGCCAGTAGTGAGTATTTT
TRBD2	13	-	TRBJ2-7	TRBV11-2	CASSRGSGDEQYF	TGTGCCAGCAGCCGGGGGAGCGGGGACGAGCAGTACTTC
TRBD1	15	-	TRBJ2-1	TRBV9	CASSVPGGVNNEQFF	TGTGCCAGCAGCGTACCAGGGGGCGTCAACAATGAGCAGTTCTTC
TRBD2	16	-	TRBJ2-3	TRBV7-9	CASSRTSGSGTDTQYF	TGTGCCAGCAGCCGGACTAGCGGGAGTGGCACAGATACGCAGTATTTT
-	15	-	TRBJ2-2	TRBV10-1	CASSESNSWTGELFF	TGCGCCAGCAGTGAGTCGAACAGCTGGACCGGGGAGCTGTTTTTT
TRBD1	12	-	TRBJ1-1	TRBV11-2	CASSLTPPGQAF	TGTGCCAGCAGCCTAACCCCCCCGGGACAGGCCTTT
TRBD1	15	-	TRBJ1-3	TRBV28	CASSFITGQGNTIYF	TGTGCCAGCAGTTTTATAACGGGACAGGGAAACACCATATATTTT
-	14	-	TRBJ2-5	TRBV4-1	CASSQRDYQETQYF	TGCGCCAGCAGCCAGCGGGACTACCAAGAGACCCAGTACTTC
-	16	-	TRBJ2-5	TRBV12-1	CASIPAGTSGRETQYF	TGTGCCAGCATTCCCGCCGGGACTAGCGGGAGGGAGACCCAGTACTTC
-	17	-	TRBJ2-1	TRBV10-3	CAISAQQAPYSYNEQFF	TGTGCCATCAGTGCCCAACAGGCACCATACTCCTACAATGAGCAGTTCTTC
TRBD2	16	-	TRBJ2-1	TRBV9	CASSARTSGRGNEQFF	TGTGCCAGCAGCGCTAGGACTAGCGGGAGGGGCAATGAGCAGTTCTTC
TRBD2	16	-	TRBJ2-2	TRBV7-9	CASSSPRERNTGELFF	TGTGCCAGCAGCTCCCCGCGGGAGAGGAACACCGGGGAGCTGTTTTTT
-	13	-	TRBJ2-5	TRBV19	CASSVGPQETQYF	TGTGCCAGTAGTGTCGGACCCCAAGAGACCCAGTACTTC